This T cell receptor (beta chain) was captured in a study of cytomegalovirus exposure and HLA in healthy donors (TCRdb year 2017). Background on the whole study: According to a later analysis, the roughly 120 validation repertoires were produced on the same platform as the 700 or so repertoires of the first cohort. To predict cytomegalovirus infection status, the study combined high-throughput TCR immunosequencing, statistical association of individual TCRs with disease status, and machine learning. Besides the first cohort of roughly 640 subjects, a separate validation cohort made up of some 110 different subjects was used. The study aimed to test whether signatures of past pathogen exposure could be identified by cataloging public T cell receptors.

The receptor library was made with the immunoSEQ multiplex PCR assay. In the source study's methods: A statistical classification framework was developed to diagnose cytomegalovirus status using the catalog of TCR beta chain sequences. The table comes from immuneACCESS by way of TCRdb, which keeps in-frame sequences with V and J called. Part of the clones is missing from these tables; in studies checked, under half for an unresolved V gene and the rest for unknown reasons. V, J and clone size derive from that table, while D and trimming were established from the DNA sequence. This sample gives 160,000 or so clones in total; approximately 89% of them show up just once. The top ten hold approximately 2.5% of the sample. According to the germline V gene (reference sequence), CDR1 reads LNHNV and CDR2 reads YYDKDF. V has 1 base trimmed and J has 5 bases trimmed; junction bases matching no gene number 5. From its cysteine to its phenylalanine, the CDR3 spans 15 amino acids. CDR3 DNA only is kept here, 45 bases in frame from base 1.

On the study overall, not on this receptor specifically: While some public TCRs were present in many individuals, most TCR sequences turned up only very rarely across donors. In vitro tests confirmed that three of the cytomegalovirus-associated TCR beta chains recognize cytomegalovirus antigens. The classifier was reported to diagnose cytomegalovirus status with high specificity and sensitivity in both the original cohort and the validation cohort. In the study, 164 TCR beta chains were listed as associated with cytomegalovirus. In a later analysis, TCRs clustered in the first cohort were found to also tend to co-occur in the 100 to 150 validation repertoires, with 94% of cluster scores above 0. The authors suggested that the approach could potentially be generalized to other disease states and immunological phenotypes. A later analysis had no HLA typing for the validation cohort, so co-occurrence there was scored across all 130 or so repertoires.

The donors were included in the validation cohort of over a hundred subjects, a group kept apart from the roughly 610-subject first cohort. Turning to this clone: The target of this receptor is not known. The sample holds no much larger clone one base away, and base qualities are not on file.

Sequencing input: PBMCs. This TCR was recovered from a man in his late teens or twenties in good health and CMV-seropositive. The chain was built from TRBV15 and TRBJ2-5, and 9 junction bases match TRBD2. In nucleotides, the sequence is TGTGCCACCAGCAGAGTTAGCGGGAGTCTGGAGACCCAGTACTTC. It translates to CATSRVSGSLETQYF.